This TCR beta chain was documented in a study of cytomegalovirus exposure and HLA in healthy donors. In the study overall: Genotyping of 400 or so donors showed that roughly 83% belonged to the Caucasian-associated ancestry cluster. Study outcomes and limitations: Available immune exposure information was restricted to CMV serostatus only. Rarity characterized most TCR sequences, yet some public TCRs appeared in many donors.

The PCR made use of 60 Vbeta and 13 Jbeta primers. Profiled with immunoSEQ multiplex PCR; TCRdb holds only in-frame clones, not every one. Counted here are over 100,000 clones, about 74% occurring once; the ten biggest clones make up roughly 7%. A word on this clone: Antigen specificity is unknown.

After removal of 5 bases from V and 1 base from J, the junction contained 9 bases not matched to a gene. Germline-derived CDR1 and CDR2 are MDHEN and SYDVKM. The CDR3 consists of 17 residues. This chain uses TRBV28 with TRBJ2-1; 9 bases agree with TRBD2. This receptor was obtained from a male donor in good health and CMV-seronegative. What was sequenced was PBMCs. The CDR3 loop is CASSRVASGISYNEQFF. The CDR3 coding sequence is TGTGCCAGCAGTCGCGTCGCTAGCGGGATATCCTACAATGAGCAGTTCTTC.